Listed below are T cell receptor beta chains from one sample, sequenced in a study of OX40 agonist ivuxolimab in advanced cancers. Profiling relied on immunoSEQ multiplex PCR, and the TCRdb table lists in-frame clones only, not all of them. The sample lists some 30,000 clones; roughly 83% were seen once. The sample in question was CD4+ or CD8+ T cells sorted from blood, obtained in a trial of the OX40 agonist ivuxolimab. All receptors come from an adult with an advanced solid tumor such as melanoma, head and neck, liver or kidney cancer. Both conserved end residues are part of each CDR3. The D gene is left open where the match is weak. The listing skips clone size in some rows; elsewhere it reads once, few, many or a size class.

v_gene	abundance	len	j_gene	d_gene	CDR3nt	CDR3aa
TRBV5-8	.	15	TRBJ1-5	.	TGTGCCAGCAGCATCGGACAGCATAGCAATCAGCCCCAGCATTTT	CASSIGQHSNQPQHF
TRBV11-3	once	13	TRBJ2-1	.	TGTGCCAGCAGCGCCCGAGGGTACAATGAGCAGTTCTTC	CASSARGYNEQFF
TRBV7-9	.	15	TRBJ1-1	.	TGTGCCAGCAGCCTCACGGTCCCCGGGTACACTGAAGCTTTCTTT	CASSLTVPGYTEAFF
TRBV6-5	.	15	TRBJ2-3	TRBD1	TGTGCCAGCAGTTACTCGGACAGGGCAACAGATACGCAGTATTTT	CASSYSDRATDTQYF
TRBV11-2	.	12	TRBJ2-7	TRBD1	TGTGCCACGGGGCAGGGGGCGGGTGAGCAGTACTTC	CATGQGAGEQYF
TRBV11-3	.	14	TRBJ2-5	TRBD2	TGTGCCAGCAGCCTGGGCGGGGGAGGCGAGACCCAGTACTTC	CASSLGGGGETQYF
TRBV28	.	13	TRBJ2-7	.	TGTGCCAGCAGTTTATCGTACAAATGGGAGCAGTACTTC	CASSLSYKWEQYF
TRBV7-2	medium-sized	14	TRBJ2-3	TRBD2	TGTGCCAGCAGCTCGGCGGGAGTGACAGATACGCAGTATTTT	CASSSAGVTDTQYF
TRBV5-6	.	12	TRBJ2-7	.	TGTGCCAGCAGCGGGGCCAGCTACGAGCAGTACTTC	CASSGASYEQYF
TRBV27	.	14	TRBJ1-5	TRBD1	TGTGCCAGCAGTTGGACAGGGGGCGGACAGCCCCAGCATTTT	CASSWTGGGQPQHF
TRBV1	.	13	TRBJ2-5	.	TGCACCAGCAGCCGCAGGGTACAAGAGACCCAGTACTTC	CTSSRRVQETQYF
TRBV5-1	.	18	TRBJ2-1	TRBD2	TGCGCCAGCAGCTTCTTTTTAAGCGGGACTAGCTCCTACAATGAGCAGTTCTTC	CASSFFLSGTSSYNEQFF
TRBV13	.	17	TRBJ1-3	.	TGTGCCAGCAGCTTAGGCCTAAGGGCAGCCGGTGGAAACACCATATATTTT	CASSLGLRAAGGNTIYF
TRBV27	.	16	TRBJ2-1	.	TGTGCCAGCAGTTTAGAGTCACCGGGCTCCTACAATGAGCAGTTCTTC	CASSLESPGSYNEQFF
TRBV4-1	few	16	TRBJ1-1	TRBD1	TGCGCCAGCAGCTCCAGGGGGGATTATGTGAACACTGAAGCTTTCTTT	CASSSRGDYVNTEAFF
TRBV5-1	.	12	TRBJ1-2	TRBD1	TGCGCCAGCAGCCTTGACAGGGCTGGCTACACCTTC	CASSLDRAGYTF
TRBV5-1	.	16	TRBJ2-7	.	TGCGCCAGCAGCCCCCCCCGTGCGGAACTGGGGCAGGAGCAGTACTTC	CASSPPRAELGQEQYF
TRBV5-6	.	16	TRBJ2-5	TRBD2	TGTGCCAGCAGCCTACCGCCAGCGGGGGGCCGGGAGACCCAGTACTTC	CASSLPPAGGRETQYF
TRBV6-6	.	9	TRBJ2-5	.	TGTGCCAGCAGTGGGACCCAGTACTTC	CASSGTQYF
TRBV19	.	13	TRBJ1-1	.	TGTGCCAGTAGTATGGCGATGAACACTGAAGCTTTCTTT	CASSMAMNTEAFF
TRBV28	.	16	TRBJ2-6	.	TGTGCCAGCAGTTTATTAGAAAGGTCTGGGGCCAACGTCCTGACTTTC	CASSLLERSGANVLTF
TRBV27	.	15	TRBJ2-7	TRBD1	TGTGCCAGCAGTCCATCCGGGACAGCCTTCGGCGAGCAGTACTTC	CASSPSGTAFGEQYF
TRBV4-1	once	16	TRBJ2-1	.	TGCGCCAGCAGCCAAGATCAAGGACTATCATACAATGAGCAGTTCTTC	CASSQDQGLSYNEQFF
TRBV11-2	.	13	TRBJ1-5	.	TGTGCCAGCAGCTTTGGGGGCAATCAGCCCCAGCATTTT	CASSFGGNQPQHF
TRBV7-6	.	18	TRBJ2-1	TRBD2	TGTGCCAGCAGCTTAACTAGCGGGGGCCGGGGTTCCTACAATGAGCAGTTCTTC	CASSLTSGGRGSYNEQFF
TRBV6-4	.	14	TRBJ1-5	TRBD1	TGTGCCAGCAGCTCCGGGACAGGGGCAACGGCCCAGCATTTT	CASSSGTGATAQHF
TRBV6-5	.	13	TRBJ2-7	.	TGTGCCAGCAGTTACCCAGGGTCCTACGAGCAGTACTTC	CASSYPGSYEQYF
TRBV27	.	15	TRBJ1-2	.	TGTGCCAGCCGAGGGGGGGGGAGTCCCAACTATGGCTACACCTTC	CASRGGGSPNYGYTF
TRBV19	.	14	TRBJ1-4	.	TGTGCCAGCAAGGGGGGCAGGGATAATGAAAAACTGTTTTTT	CASKGGRDNEKLFF
TRBV19	.	13	TRBJ1-3	.	TGTGCCAGTAGTATCGGGGACGGAAACACCATATATTTT	CASSIGDGNTIYF
TRBV6-4	.	13	TRBJ2-2	.	TGTGCCAGCAGTGACTGGGGCACCGGGGAGCTGTTTTTT	CASSDWGTGELFF
TRBV5-6	.	12	TRBJ1-4	.	TGTGCCAGCAGCTTACTGGGTGAAAAACTGTTTTTT	CASSLLGEKLFF
TRBV19	.	13	TRBJ2-7	.	TGTGCCAGTAGTCCCGCCGACGTCTACGAGCAGTACTTC	CASSPADVYEQYF
TRBV7-2	.	13	TRBJ1-5	TRBD1	TGTGCCAGCAGCGCCGGGACAGGGTGGCCCCAGCATTTT	CASSAGTGWPQHF
TRBV5-1	.	15	TRBJ1-4	.	TGCGCCAGCAGCCCCGGCGGGATGCCTAATGAAAAACTGTTTTTT	CASSPGGMPNEKLFF
TRBV29-1	.	13	TRBJ2-7	.	TGCAGCGTTGAAAAGCCAGGGCGATACGAGCAGTACTTC	CSVEKPGRYEQYF
TRBV7-9	.	17	TRBJ2-7	TRBD2	TGTGCCAGCAGCTTTCCCCAACAAAGCGGGGATTACTACGAGCAGTACTTC	CASSFPQQSGDYYEQYF
TRBV18	.	15	TRBJ1-6	.	TGTGCCAGCTCACAAGCCGGGAGGGAAAATTCACCCCTCCACTTT	CASSQAGRENSPLHF
TRBV7-9	.	13	TRBJ2-5	.	TGTGCCAGCAGCCCGAGGACAGAAGAGACCCAGTACTTC	CASSPRTEETQYF
TRBV9	.	16	TRBJ2-1	TRBD2	TGTGCCAGCAGCCCCAGACTAGCGGGAGGGAGTAATGAGCAGTTCTTC	CASSPRLAGGSNEQFF
TRBV27	.	12	TRBJ2-1	.	TGTGCCAGTGAGGCAGGGGAGGGTGAGCAGTTCTTC	CASEAGEGEQFF
TRBV9	.	14	TRBJ2-6	.	TGTGCCAGCAGCGCCAACTCTGGGGCCAACGTCCTGACTTTC	CASSANSGANVLTF
TRBV6-8	.	15	TRBJ2-7	.	TGTGCCAGCAGTGAGTGGGGACAACCTTCTGACGAGCAGTACTTC	CASSEWGQPSDEQYF
TRBV6-1	.	14	TRBJ2-7	TRBD2	TGTGCCAGCAGTGAAAGCGGGGAGGCGAGGGAGCAGTACTTC	CASSESGEAREQYF
TRBV5-5	few	16	TRBJ1-6	TRBD1	TGTGCCAGCAGCCCCGGGACAGGGGCCGATAATTCACCCCTCCACTTT	CASSPGTGADNSPLHF
TRBV7-3	.	15	TRBJ2-3	TRBD1	TGTGCCAGCAGCTCGGGACAGGCTGGTACAGATACGCAGTATTTT	CASSSGQAGTDTQYF
TRBV9	.	15	TRBJ1-4	TRBD1	TGTGCCAGCAGCGTCGCCGGGACAGAAGGGGAAAAACTGTTTTTT	CASSVAGTEGEKLFF
TRBV7-8	.	16	TRBJ2-1	TRBD2	TGTGCCAGCAGCACGGGACTAGCGGGTTCCTACAATGAGCAGTTCTTC	CASSTGLAGSYNEQFF
TRBV2	.	12	TRBJ1-1	.	TGTGCCAGCAGCACGGGGGGGCCTGAAGCTTTCTTT	CASSTGGPEAFF
TRBV13	once	13	TRBJ1-2	.	TGTGCCAGCAGTCGACAAGGGGACTATGGCTACACCTTC	CASSRQGDYGYTF
TRBV7-8	.	17	TRBJ2-3	TRBD2	TGTGCCAGCAGCTTCCCGACTAGCGGGTCTAGCACAGATACGCAGTATTTT	CASSFPTSGSSTDTQYF
TRBV30	.	13	TRBJ2-7	.	TGTGCCTGGAGGTCGAGGGGCTCCTACGAGCAGTACTTC	CAWRSRGSYEQYF
TRBV2	.	15	TRBJ2-1	.	TGTGCCAGCAGTGGCGGGACCAGCTCCTACAATGAGCAGTTCTTC	CASSGGTSSYNEQFF
TRBV19	.	14	TRBJ1-6	.	TGTGCCAGTAGTGCGTCGGGATACAATTCACCCCTCCACTTT	CASSASGYNSPLHF
TRBV27	few	14	TRBJ2-7	.	TGTGCCAGCAGTTTAGTCAGGGATTCCTACGAGCAGTACTTC	CASSLVRDSYEQYF